These 28 T cell receptor beta chains were all obtained from the same sample, sequenced in a study of monozygotic twins with inflammatory bowel disease. TCRdb reprocessed the 5' RACE reads and stores each CDR3 protein as one record, lacking DNA. Its table records just over 300,000 distinct CDR3 sequences. Material: blood. The receptors were sampled from a human donor with ulcerative colitis or Crohn's disease, or a healthy co-twin of an affected twin (not recorded which).

The V and J genes are TRBV28 and TRBJ2-5; TCRdb picks TRBD1, but there is no DNA to check that call. CDR3 length equals 15 residues. The germline V gene has CDR1 MDHEN and CDR2 SYDVKM. Here the CDR3 reads CASSLPGQGQETQYF.

V gene TRBV7-9 combines with J gene TRBJ1-4; TCRdb calls TRBD1, which cannot be checked without DNA. From germline, CDR1 is SEHNR and CDR2 FQNEAQ (reference sequence). The CDR3 contains 17 residues. CDR3 region: CASSSPGGSATNEKLFF.

This sequence joins TRBV7-2 and TRBJ2-7; the D gene TCRdb calls, TRBD1, cannot be checked with no DNA. The CDR3 totals 14 residues. The germline CDR1 and CDR2 sequences are SGHTA and FQGNSA. CDR3 in amino acids: CASSPTGGHDEQYF.

The V and J genes are TRBV7-2 and TRBJ1-5; TCRdb picks TRBD1, but there is no DNA to check that call. There are 15 residues in the CDR3. CDR1 is SGHTA, CDR2 FQGNSA, per germline. CDR3 amino acids: CASSLGRGNNQPQHF. Full variable domain (rest looked up from reference TRBV7-2 and TRBJ1-5): GAGVSQSPSNKVTEKGKDVELRCDPISGHTALYWYRQSLGQGLEFLIYFQGNSAPDKSGLPSDRFSAERTGGSVSTLTIQRTQQEDSAVYLCASSLGRGNNQPQHFGDGTRLSIL.

V is TRBV28 and J is TRBJ1-3. The CDR3 is 17 residues long. CDR1 is MDHEN and CDR2 is SYDVKM in the germline V gene. CDR3 sequence reads: CASSAVYLGTSGNTIYF.

The rearrangement links TRBV20-1 to TRBJ2-2; no DNA is available, so the TRBD2 call from TCRdb remains unchecked. CDR3 length: 14 amino acids. CDR1 is DFQATT and CDR2 is SNEGSKA in the germline V gene (reference sequence). CDR3: CSVRRGANTGELFF.

The V call is TRBV7-2, the J call TRBJ2-3; TCRdb reports TRBD1, a call that lacks DNA to check it against. Germline-derived CDR1 and CDR2 are SGHTA and FQGNSA. The CDR3 sequence is 15 residues long. The CDR3 loop is CASRGGQLSTDTQYF.

This chain connects TRBV12-3 or TRBV12-4 to TRBJ2-5. CDR3 length: 13 amino acids. The chain's CDR3 is CASSSVYQETQYF.

The CDR3 sequence: CASSSGLGVYEQYF. This rearrangement joins TRBV5-6 to TRBJ2-7. Germline CDR1 SGHDT, CDR2 YYEEEE. The CDR3 totals 14 residues.

The chain has TRBV20-1 and TRBJ1-1. Germline V gene lookup returns CDR1 DFQATT and CDR2 SNEGSKA (reference sequence). The CDR3 is 16 residues long. CDR3 residues: CSASYFGGATNTEAFF.

J is TRBJ2-5 and V is TRBV5-1; TCRdb designates TRBD2, a call that cannot be tested without DNA. The CDR3 has 16 amino acids. Germline loops: CDR1 SGHRS, CDR2 YFSETQ. This CDR3 is CASSIGAGGGQETQYF.

The chain has TRBV20-1 and TRBJ2-1; checking the TCRdb D call of TRBD1 is not possible without DNA. Germline V CDR1 and CDR2: DFQATT, SNEGSKA (reference sequence). There are 14 residues in the CDR3. The CDR3 sequence: CSAASGGSFNEQFF.

The chain links TRBV7-2 to TRBJ2-7; no DNA is available, so the TRBD1 call from TCRdb remains unchecked. This CDR3 contains 15 residues. Germline V lookup: CDR1 SGHTA, CDR2 FQGNSA. The CDR3 protein is CASSLGQGLFHEQYF. Full variable domain (rest looked up from reference TRBV7-2 and TRBJ2-7): GAGVSQSPSNKVTEKGKDVELRCDPISGHTALYWYRQSLGQGLEFLIYFQGNSAPDKSGLPSDRFSAERTGGSVSTLTIQRTQQEDSAVYLCASSLGQGLFHEQYFGPGTRLTVT.

This sequence joins TRBV12-3 or TRBV12-4 and TRBJ2-2; the D call from TCRdb, TRBD1, cannot be confirmed without DNA. The CDR3 has 15 residues. The CDR3 protein is CASSRQGTIGLELFF.

This chain connects TRBV12-3 or TRBV12-4 to TRBJ2-3; the D gene TCRdb calls, TRBD2, cannot be checked with no DNA. This CDR3 is built from 13 residues. CDR3 sequence reads: CASSLLAGGTQYF.

CDR3 sequence: CASSQWGNAGNTIYF. The rearrangement uses TRBV4-1 and TRBJ1-3. The germline gives CDR1 MGHRA, CDR2 YSYEKL. The CDR3 runs to 15 residues.

This chain connects TRBV7-2 to TRBJ2-3; TCRdb picks TRBD2, but there is no DNA to check that call. CDR3 size: 15 residues. Germline V gene sequence: CDR1 SGHTA, CDR2 FQGNSA. CDR3 sequence reads: CASSLTSPRTDTQYF. The full variable domain, in which reference TRBV7-2 and TRBJ2-3 provide the parts outside the CDR3, is GAGVSQSPSNKVTEKGKDVELRCDPISGHTALYWYRQSLGQGLEFLIYFQGNSAPDKSGLPSDRFSAERTGGSVSTLTIQRTQQEDSAVYLCASSLTSPRTDTQYFGPGTRLTVL.

CDR3 sequence reads: CAWSHGVMNTEAFF. This chain links TRBV30 with TRBJ1-1. This CDR3 spans 14 amino acids. The germline V gene has CDR1 GTSNPN and CDR2 SVGIG (reference sequence).

V and J are TRBV9 and TRBJ2-5; there is no DNA to check the TCRdb D call of TRBD1. This CDR3 is 14 amino acids long. Germline values: CDR1 SGDLS, CDR2 YYNGEE. CDR3: CASSVDTGPGTQYF.

The rearrangement joins TRBV12-3 or TRBV12-4 to TRBJ1-2; the D gene TCRdb calls, TRBD1, cannot be checked with no DNA. CDR3 length: 13 amino acids. CDR3 amino acids: CASSLGSGDGYTF.

V and J are TRBV28 and TRBJ2-3; TCRdb calls TRBD1, which cannot be checked without DNA. The CDR3 has 16 residues. Germline V CDR1 and CDR2: MDHEN, SYDVKM. The CDR3 is CASSLFRGTRPDTQYF.

The rearrangement uses TRBV29-1 and TRBJ2-1; with no DNA, the TCRdb D assignment of TRBD2 cannot be verified. CDR1 and CDR2 (germline): SQVTM, ANQGSEA. The CDR3 spans 15 residues. The CDR3 here is CSVQIAGGPYNEQFF.

The chain recombines TRBV7-2 with TRBJ1-4; TCRdb gives TRBD1 as the D gene, but with no DNA this cannot be confirmed. This CDR3 is 15 amino acids long. The germline V gene has CDR1 SGHTA and CDR2 FQGNSA. CDR3 amino acids: CASSSQGFGNEKLFF.

The chain combines TRBV9 with TRBJ2-2; as DNA is missing, the TRBD1 call by TCRdb cannot be tested. From germline, CDR1 is SGDLS and CDR2 YYNGEE. The CDR3 extends over 13 amino acids. Here the CDR3 reads CASSVMGGGELFF. The full variable domain, its missing parts supplied by reference TRBV9 and TRBJ2-2, is DSGVTQTPKHLITATGQRVTLRCSPRSGDLSVYWYQQSLDQGLQFLIQYYNGEERAKGNILERFSAQQFPDLHSELNLSSLELGDSALYFCASSVMGGGELFFGEGSRLTVL.

This chain links TRBV2 with TRBJ2-7; TCRdb picks TRBD2, but there is no DNA to check that call. Germline V gene data show CDR1 as SNHLY and CDR2 as FYNNEI. The CDR3 loop spans 14 amino acids. The CDR3 sequence: CASRGPGLVREQYF.

This chain links TRBV20-1 with TRBJ2-7; with no DNA, the TCRdb D assignment of TRBD2 cannot be verified. This CDR3 has 15 amino acids. Per germline, CDR1 DFQATT and CDR2 SNEGSKA (reference sequence). CDR3 loop: CSALLAGGPPYEQYF.

V gene TRBV5-1 combines with J gene TRBJ2-7; TCRdb outputs TRBD1, but without DNA this stays unchecked. CDR1 is SGHRS, CDR2 YFSETQ, per germline. The CDR3 loop spans 14 amino acids. CDR3 protein: CASSPDGTTYEQYF. The entire variable domain, with the rest obtained from reference TRBV5-1 and TRBJ2-7, is as follows: KAGVTQTPRYLIKTRGQQVTLSCSPISGHRSVSWYQQTPGQGLQFLFEYFSETQRNKGNFPGRFSGRQFSNSRSEMNVSTLELGDSALYLCASSPDGTTYEQYFGPGTRLTVT.

V is TRBV12-3 or TRBV12-4 and J is TRBJ2-1; TCRdb proposes TRBD2, but this gene call is untestable without DNA. This CDR3 has 16 amino acids. CDR3 amino acids: CASNYSWDYSYNEQFF.